Sequencing of this T cell receptor (beta chain) was carried out in a study of OX40 agonist ivuxolimab in advanced cancers. For the study at large: Dose-escalation subjects each had hepatocellular carcinoma, melanoma, renal cell or head and neck cancer. Participants, 82.7% male, averaged roughly 59 years of age, ranging from roughly 20 to 80.

The method was immunoSEQ multiplex PCR; TCRdb's version includes in-frame clones alone and lacks a portion of them. The sample comprises around 98,000 clones, 70% to 90% of which are singletons, and approximately 0.49% rests with the top ten. V dropped 4 bases and J dropped 6; count of bases not matched to a gene: 7. This CDR3 spans 14 amino acids. Germline-derived CDR1 and CDR2 are SGHRS and YFSETQ. Specimen: CD4+ or CD8+ T cells sorted from blood, collected in a trial of the OX40 agonist ivuxolimab. This rearrangement joins TRBV5-1 to TRBJ2-1; 7 nucleotides agree with TRBD1. The clonotype comes from an adult with an advanced solid tumor such as melanoma, head and neck, liver or kidney cancer. The CDR3, as DNA: TGCGCCAGCAGCCGGCAGGGGGTGACCAATGAGCAGTTCTTC. Amino acid sequence: CASSRQGVTNEQFF.